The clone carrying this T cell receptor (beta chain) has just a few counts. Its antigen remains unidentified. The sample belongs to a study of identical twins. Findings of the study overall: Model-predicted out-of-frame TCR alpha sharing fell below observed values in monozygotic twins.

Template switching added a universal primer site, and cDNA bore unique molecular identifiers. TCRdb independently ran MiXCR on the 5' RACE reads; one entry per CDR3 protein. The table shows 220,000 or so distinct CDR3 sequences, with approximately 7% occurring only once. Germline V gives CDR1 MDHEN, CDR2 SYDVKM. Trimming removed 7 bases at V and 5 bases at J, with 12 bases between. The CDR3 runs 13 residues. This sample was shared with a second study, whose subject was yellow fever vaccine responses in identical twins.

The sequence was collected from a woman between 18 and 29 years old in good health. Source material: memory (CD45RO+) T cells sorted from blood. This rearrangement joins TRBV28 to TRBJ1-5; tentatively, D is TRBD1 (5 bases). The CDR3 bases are TGTGCCAGCATCGTCCAGGGCGATCAGCCCCAGCATTTT. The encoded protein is CASIVQGDQPQHF.